A selection of T cell receptor beta chains follows, all from one sample in a study of identifying expanded T cells in peripheral blood. Sequencing was performed with immunoSEQ multiplex PCR; in TCRdb, only in-frame clones are kept and a portion is missing. The repertoire holds approximately 100,000 clones, with about 83% as singletons. Sequencing was done on a sample of blood. The receptors were sampled from a person aged 18 to 70 in good health. The CDR3 runs from the conserved cysteine through the conserved F or W. A D gene is named only where the DNA matches it firmly. A clone size is listed for some rows: how often the clone was seen (once, few, many), or a class if it is expanded.

d_call j_call v_call clone_size cdr3_aa cdr3_nt
- TRBJ1-2 TRBV28 - CASSLRAPNYGYTF TGTGCCAGCAGTTTAAGGGCCCCGAACTATGGCTACACCTTC
- TRBJ2-5 TRBV10-3 - CAISGGLQSQQTQYF TGTGCCATCAGTGGGGGGCTGCAAAGCCAGCAGACCCAGTACTTC
TRBD2 TRBJ2-2 TRBV7-9 - CASSLWLAGPNTGELFF TGTGCCAGCAGCTTATGGCTAGCGGGGCCGAACACCGGGGAGCTGTTTTTT
- TRBJ2-1 TRBV7-2 - CASSLSGNEQFF TGTGCCAGCAGCTTAAGTGGGAATGAGCAGTTCTTC
- TRBJ2-4 TRBV28 - CASSTPAGRNIQYF TGTGCCAGCAGTACCCCGGCAGGGCGAAACATTCAGTACTTC
- TRBJ1-5 TRBV28 - CASSSEGSLKPQHF TGTGCCAGCAGTTCGGAGGGGTCGTTGAAGCCCCAGCATTTT
- TRBJ1-5 TRBV6-5 - CASSPRTDSNQPQHF TGTGCCAGCAGTCCCCGGACGGATAGCAATCAGCCCCAGCATTTT
TRBD1 TRBJ2-7 TRBV5-5 once CASSVRGQWRTYEQYF TGTGCCAGCAGCGTCAGGGGACAGTGGAGAACCTACGAGCAGTACTTC
- TRBJ1-5 TRBV7-6 - CASSLTGNQPQHF TGTGCCAGCAGCTTAACGGGGAATCAGCCCCAGCATTTT
TRBD1 TRBJ1-5 TRBV9 few CASSVVGGPPQHF TGTGCCAGCAGCGTAGTAGGGGGCCCGCCCCAGCATTTT
TRBD1 TRBJ2-7 TRBV19 once CASSTPRRDRGHEQYF TGTGCCAGTAGTACCCCCCGGCGGGACAGGGGCCACGAGCAGTACTTC
- TRBJ1-2 TRBV6-1 - CASSEWGFGGGGYTF TGTGCCAGCAGTGAATGGGGGTTCGGGGGAGGTGGCTACACCTTC
TRBD1 TRBJ1-1 TRBV4-1 - CASRESGTANTEAFF TGCGCCAGCAGGGAGAGCGGGACAGCGAACACTGAAGCTTTCTTT
- TRBJ1-5 TRBV7-8 - CASSRGTLYSNQPQHF TGTGCCAGCAGCCGAGGGACATTGTATAGCAATCAGCCCCAGCATTTT
- TRBJ1-3 TRBV4-2 once CASSQMTGSGNTIYF TGTGCCAGCAGCCAGATGACAGGATCTGGAAACACCATATATTTT
- TRBJ1-2 TRBV5-1 - CASSYGGGYTF TGCGCCAGCAGCTACGGTGGGGGCTACACCTTC
TRBD1 TRBJ1-4 TRBV5-6 - CASSRVTGGREKLFF TGTGCCAGCAGCAGAGTGACAGGGGGCCGTGAAAAACTGTTTTTT
TRBD1 TRBJ2-1 TRBV6-1 few CASSGRGQGRYNEQFF TGTGCCAGCAGTGGGAGGGGACAGGGAAGGTACAATGAGCAGTTCTTC
TRBD1 TRBJ2-3 TRBV6-5 once CASSWQAGTGIDTQYF TGTGCCAGCAGTTGGCAAGCCGGGACAGGGATAGATACGCAGTATTTT
- TRBJ2-6 TRBV6-5 - CASSSSSGANVLTF TGTGCCAGCAGTTCGTCTAGTGGGGCCAACGTCCTGACTTTC
- TRBJ1-1 TRBV27 - CASSLEGGTEAFF TGTGCCAGCAGTTTGGAGGGGGGCACTGAAGCTTTCTTT
- TRBJ2-1 TRBV4-3 - CASSQSQNYNEQFF TGCGCCAGCAGCCAGAGCCAGAATTACAATGAGCAGTTCTTC
- TRBJ1-5 TRBV23-1 few CASSQSIKPQHF TGCGCCAGCAGTCAATCTATCAAGCCCCAGCATTTT
- TRBJ2-7 TRBV4-3 few CASSPQQEKGYYEQYF TGCGCCAGCAGCCCGCAGCAAGAAAAGGGCTATTACGAGCAGTACTTC
- TRBJ1-3 TRBV7-9 - CASSLGATRSGNTIYF TGTGCCAGCAGCTTGGGCGCCACGCGCTCTGGAAACACCATATATTTT
- TRBJ1-2 TRBV19 - CASSRGTSANYGYTF TGTGCCAGTAGCCGAGGGACGTCTGCGAACTATGGCTACACCTTC
- TRBJ2-7 TRBV19 - CASSGTHSSYEQYF TGTGCCAGTAGTGGGACGCACAGCTCCTACGAGCAGTACTTC
TRBD1 TRBJ1-6 TRBV6-5 few CASSRGDSNSPLHF TGTGCCAGCAGTAGGGGGGACAGTAATTCACCCCTCCACTTT
TRBD1 TRBJ1-6 TRBV4-3 - CASSQNEGAGSPLHF TGCGCCAGCAGCCAAAATGAGGGGGCGGGATCACCCCTCCACTTT
- TRBJ2-3 TRBV19 - CASSIITGGTDTQYF TGTGCCAGTAGTATAATAACAGGAGGGACAGATACGCAGTATTTT
- TRBJ2-4 TRBV19 - CASGQEIAKNIQYF TGTGCCAGTGGCCAAGAAATAGCCAAAAACATTCAGTACTTC
TRBD1 TRBJ2-3 TRBV5-1 once CASSLGQGAADTQYF TGCGCCAGCAGCTTGGGACAGGGGGCGGCAGATACGCAGTATTTT
TRBD1 TRBJ1-1 TRBV2 - CASSAGQGGAFF TGTGCCAGCAGCGCCGGACAGGGTGGAGCTTTCTTT
TRBD1 TRBJ2-7 TRBV6-1 - CASSRQGAGYEQYF TGTGCCAGCAGTCGACAGGGGGCGGGCTACGAGCAGTACTTC
TRBD1 TRBJ2-3 TRBV30 - CAWPLGQGIRKDTQYF TGTGCCTGGCCCCTGGGACAGGGGATTCGGAAAGATACGCAGTATTTT
- TRBJ2-2 TRBV9 - CASSVGGTPGGELFF TGTGCCAGCAGCGTAGGAGGGACCCCCGGGGGGGAGCTGTTTTTT
- TRBJ2-5 TRBV18 - CASSPPVVQLQETQYF TGTGCCAGCTCACCACCGGTGGTTCAGCTGCAAGAGACCCAGTACTTC
- TRBJ1-6 TRBV6-6 - CASSYDSRGSPLHF TGTGCCAGCAGTTACGATTCCCGGGGATCACCCCTCCACTTT
- TRBJ2-7 TRBV11-2 - CASSSGGLRGQYF TGTGCCAGCAGCTCCGGCGGATTGAGGGGGCAGTACTTC
- TRBJ2-7 TRBV19 few CASSMAATSYEQYF TGTGCCAGTAGTATGGCTGCTACCTCCTACGAGCAGTACTTC
- TRBJ1-2 TRBV6-5 - CASSYSDGLRRDGYTF TGTGCCAGCAGTTACTCGGACGGACTTAGAAGGGATGGCTACACCTTC
- TRBJ1-1 TRBV28 - CASRRGGNGDTEAFF TGTGCCAGCAGAAGGGGGGGAAATGGCGACACTGAAGCTTTCTTT
- TRBJ2-1 TRBV19 - CASSIARNNEQFF TGTGCCAGTAGTATAGCCAGGAACAATGAGCAGTTCTTC